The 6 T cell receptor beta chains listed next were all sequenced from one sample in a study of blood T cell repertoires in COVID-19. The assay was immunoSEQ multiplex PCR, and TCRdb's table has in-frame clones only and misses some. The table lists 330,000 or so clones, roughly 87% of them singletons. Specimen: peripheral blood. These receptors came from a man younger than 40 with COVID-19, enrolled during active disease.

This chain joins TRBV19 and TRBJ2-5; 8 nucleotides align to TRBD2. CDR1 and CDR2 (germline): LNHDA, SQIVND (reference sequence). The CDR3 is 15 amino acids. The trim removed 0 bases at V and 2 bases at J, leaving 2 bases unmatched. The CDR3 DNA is TGTGCCAGTAGTATAGAAGCTAGCGGGCAAGAGACCCAGTACTTC. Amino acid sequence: CASSIEASGQETQYF.

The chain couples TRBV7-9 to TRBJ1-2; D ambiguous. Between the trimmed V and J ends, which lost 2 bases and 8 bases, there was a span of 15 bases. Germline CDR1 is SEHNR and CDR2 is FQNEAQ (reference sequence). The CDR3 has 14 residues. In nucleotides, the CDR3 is TGTGCCAGCAGCTTACAGTTCGGGGATTGGGGCTACACCTTC. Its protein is CASSLQFGDWGYTF.

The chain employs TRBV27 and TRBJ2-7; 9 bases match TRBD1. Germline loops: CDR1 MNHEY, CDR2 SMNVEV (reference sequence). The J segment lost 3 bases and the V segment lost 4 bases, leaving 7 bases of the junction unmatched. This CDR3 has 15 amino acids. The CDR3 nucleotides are TGTGCCAGCAGTTCGGACAGGGGCAAACACTACGAGCAGTACTTC. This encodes CASSSDRGKHYEQYF.

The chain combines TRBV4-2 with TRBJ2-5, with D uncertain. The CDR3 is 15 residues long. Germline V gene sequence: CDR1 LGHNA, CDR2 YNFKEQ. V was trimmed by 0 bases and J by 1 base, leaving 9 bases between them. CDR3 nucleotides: TGTGCCAGCAGCCAAGATCGGAGCTCCCAAGAGACCCAGTACTTC. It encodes CASSQDRSSQETQYF.

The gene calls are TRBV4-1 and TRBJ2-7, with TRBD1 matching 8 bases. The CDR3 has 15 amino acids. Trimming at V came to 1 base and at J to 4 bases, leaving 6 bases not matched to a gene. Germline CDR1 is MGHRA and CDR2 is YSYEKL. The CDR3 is CASSQAPQGAYEQYF. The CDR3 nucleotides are TGCGCCAGCAGCCAAGCCCCCCAGGGGGCGTACGAGCAGTACTTC.

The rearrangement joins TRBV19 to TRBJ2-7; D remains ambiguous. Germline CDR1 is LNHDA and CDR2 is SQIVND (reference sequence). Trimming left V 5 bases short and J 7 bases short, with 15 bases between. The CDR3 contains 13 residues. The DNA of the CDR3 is TGTGCCAGTAGTCAAGACCCCATCGGGGAGCAGTACTTC. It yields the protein CASSQDPIGEQYF. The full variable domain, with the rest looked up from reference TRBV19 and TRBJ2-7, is DGGITQSPKYLFRKEGQNVTLSCEQNLNHDAMYWYRQDPGQGLRLIYYSQIVNDFQKGDIAEGYSVSREKKESFPLTVTSAQKNPTAFYLCASSQDPIGEQYFGPGTRLTVT.